This T cell receptor beta chain was sequenced in a study of T-cell memory formation after mild COVID-19. General study results and limits: Among contracting clones, CD4+ were mainly CM/EM and CD8+ enriched in EMRA.

Each CDR3 protein gets one entry after TCRdb re-called the 5' RACE reads with MiXCR. The table has around 100,000 distinct CDR3 sequences, around 10% seen once. Comments on this clonotype: Antigen specificity is unknown.

CDR3 size: 12 residues. Between the trimmed V and J ends, which lost 5 bases and 4 bases, there was a span of 8 bases. Germline assignment: CDR1 MNHEY and CDR2 SVGAGI. The chain uses TRBV6-5 and TRBJ1-1, with a weak D call TRBD1 (5 bases). The TCR comes from a man between 18 and 35 years old who had mild COVID-19 (a few samples of this study predate the infection). Cell type and time point are not known. The specimen sequenced was PBMCs or a T cell subset sorted from them (not recorded which). This CDR3 reads CASSPQGTEAFF. The CDR3 DNA follows: TGTGCCAGCAGTCCCCAGGGCACTGAAGCTTTCTTT.